A selection of T cell receptor beta chains follows, all from one sample in a study of blood T cell repertoires in COVID-19. Sequencing was performed with immunoSEQ multiplex PCR; in TCRdb, only in-frame clones are kept and a portion is missing. Altogether about 160,000 clones are present, around 85% being singletons, with the ten largest covering roughly 3.5%. Sequences were obtained from peripheral blood. The receptor source for this set is a man aged 70 or older with acute or convalescent COVID-19. The CDR3 runs from the conserved cysteine through the conserved F or W. The order of the fields is D gene, clone size, J gene, V gene, CDR3 protein, CDR3 DNA. A D gene is named only where the DNA matches it firmly. Only part of the rows carry a size: once, few, many, or a class if the clone is expanded.

TRBD1 | NA | TRBJ1-1 | TRBV29-1 | CSVEGQGETEAFF | TGCAGCGTTGAAGGGCAGGGGGAAACTGAAGCTTTCTTT
NA | NA | TRBJ1-1 | TRBV5-6 | CASSLVARGTEAFF | TGTGCCAGCAGCTTGGTAGCGCGGGGCACTGAAGCTTTCTTT
NA | NA | TRBJ2-3 | TRBV6-1 | CASSEPGVTDTQYF | TGTGCCAGCAGTGAACCGGGAGTAACAGATACGCAGTATTTT
NA | few | TRBJ2-1 | TRBV10-3 | CAIKGEGSSYNEQFF | TGTGCCATCAAGGGGGAGGGGAGCTCCTACAATGAGCAGTTCTTC
TRBD2 | NA | TRBJ2-1 | TRBV10-3 | CAIRIAGEGYNEQFF | TGTGCCATCAGGATAGCGGGAGAGGGATACAATGAGCAGTTCTTC
NA | NA | TRBJ2-5 | TRBV13 | CASSLRGGETQYF | TGTGCCAGCAGCTTAAGAGGAGGGGAGACCCAGTACTTC
TRBD2 | NA | TRBJ2-1 | TRBV7-3 | CASSLRVAGGKDEQFF | TGTGCCAGCAGCTTAAGAGTAGCGGGAGGGAAGGATGAGCAGTTCTTC
TRBD1 | NA | TRBJ1-2 | TRBV5-1 | CASSLAPGGSWDGYTF | TGCGCCAGCAGCTTGGCTCCAGGGGGCAGTTGGGATGGCTACACCTTC
NA | NA | TRBJ1-4 | TRBV6-1 | CASSEASVSSEKLFF | TGTGCCAGCAGTGAAGCGTCAGTTTCCTCGGAAAAACTGTTTTTT
NA | few | TRBJ1-5 | TRBV28 | CASSFGRGMDNQPQHF | TGTGCCAGCAGTTTCGGGCGGGGGATGGACAATCAGCCCCAGCATTTT
NA | NA | TRBJ2-7 | TRBV18 | CASSPTGARYEQYF | TGTGCCAGCTCACCAACGGGAGCAAGGTACGAGCAGTACTTC